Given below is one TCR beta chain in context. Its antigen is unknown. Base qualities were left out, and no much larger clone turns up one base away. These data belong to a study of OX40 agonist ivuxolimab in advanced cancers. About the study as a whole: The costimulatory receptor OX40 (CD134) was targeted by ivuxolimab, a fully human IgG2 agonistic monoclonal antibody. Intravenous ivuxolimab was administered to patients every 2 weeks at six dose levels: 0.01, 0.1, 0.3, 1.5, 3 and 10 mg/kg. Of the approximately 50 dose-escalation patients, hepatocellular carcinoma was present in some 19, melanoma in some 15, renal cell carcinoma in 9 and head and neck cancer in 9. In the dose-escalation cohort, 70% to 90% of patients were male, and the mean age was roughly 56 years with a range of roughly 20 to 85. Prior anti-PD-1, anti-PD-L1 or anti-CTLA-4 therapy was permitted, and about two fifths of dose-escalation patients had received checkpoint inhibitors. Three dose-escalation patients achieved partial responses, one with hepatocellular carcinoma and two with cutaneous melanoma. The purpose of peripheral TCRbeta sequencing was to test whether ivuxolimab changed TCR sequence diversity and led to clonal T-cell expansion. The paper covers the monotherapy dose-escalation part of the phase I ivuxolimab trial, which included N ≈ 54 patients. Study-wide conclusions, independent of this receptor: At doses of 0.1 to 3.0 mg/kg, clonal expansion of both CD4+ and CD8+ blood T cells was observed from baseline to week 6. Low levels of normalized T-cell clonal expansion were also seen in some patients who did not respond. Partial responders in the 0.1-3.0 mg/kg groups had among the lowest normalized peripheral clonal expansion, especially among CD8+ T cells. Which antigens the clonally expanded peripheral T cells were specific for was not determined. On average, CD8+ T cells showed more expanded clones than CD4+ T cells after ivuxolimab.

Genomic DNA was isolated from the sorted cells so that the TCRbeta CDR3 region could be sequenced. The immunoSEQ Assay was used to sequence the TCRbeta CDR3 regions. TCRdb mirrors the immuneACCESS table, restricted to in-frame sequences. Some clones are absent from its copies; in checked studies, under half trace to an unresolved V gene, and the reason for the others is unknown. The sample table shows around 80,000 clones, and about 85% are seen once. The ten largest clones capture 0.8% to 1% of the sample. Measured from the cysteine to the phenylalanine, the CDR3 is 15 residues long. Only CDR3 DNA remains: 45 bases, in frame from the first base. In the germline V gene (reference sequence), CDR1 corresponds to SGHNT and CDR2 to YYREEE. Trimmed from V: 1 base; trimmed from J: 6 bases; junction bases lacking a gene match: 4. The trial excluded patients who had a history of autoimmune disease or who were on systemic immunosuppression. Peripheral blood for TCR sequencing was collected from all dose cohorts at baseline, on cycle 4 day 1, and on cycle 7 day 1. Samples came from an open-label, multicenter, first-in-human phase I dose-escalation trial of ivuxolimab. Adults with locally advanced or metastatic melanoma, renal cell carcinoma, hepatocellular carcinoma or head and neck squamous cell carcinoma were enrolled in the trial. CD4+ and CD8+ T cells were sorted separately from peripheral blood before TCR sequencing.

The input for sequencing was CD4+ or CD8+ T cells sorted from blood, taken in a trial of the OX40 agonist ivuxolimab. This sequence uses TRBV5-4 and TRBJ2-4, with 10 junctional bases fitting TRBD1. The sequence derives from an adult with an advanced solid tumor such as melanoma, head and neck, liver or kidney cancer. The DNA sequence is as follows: TGTGCCAGCAGCTTGAGACAGGGGGCCGTAAACATTCAGTACTTC. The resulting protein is CASSLRQGAVNIQYF. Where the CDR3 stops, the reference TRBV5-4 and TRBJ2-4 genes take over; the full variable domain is ETGVTQSPTHLIKTRGQQVTLRCSSQSGHNTVSWYQQALGQGPQFIFQYYREEENGRGNFPPRFSGLQFPNYSSELNVNALELDDSALYLCASSLRQGAVNIQYFGAGTRLSVL.